Below, 16 T cell receptor beta chains from the same sample are listed, as sequenced in a study of T cells in Graves' hyperthyroidism and ophthalmopathy. The investigators amplified TCR beta CDR3 regions from RNA transcripts. TCR CDR3 underwent first-round RT-PCR with the HTBI primer set. MiXCR, applied by TCRdb to the multiplex PCR reads, yields one record per CDR3 protein. The table records 640,000 or so distinct CDR3 sequences, 14% of them present only once. Specimen: blood. The receptors shown here come from a woman aged 18-35 years with Graves' ophthalmopathy.

This clonotype was picked up many times. The V gene is TRBV28, the J gene TRBJ1-5, with D possibly being TRBD1 (5 bases). The CDR3 loop spans 19 amino acids. V lost 3 bases, J lost 2 bases, and 23 bases lay in between. Germline values: CDR1 MDHEN, CDR2 SYDVKM. Here the CDR3 reads CASSLEPRWGDTGNQPQHF. The CDR3 nucleotides are TGTGCCAGCAGTTTGGAACCCCGATGGGGGGATACAGGCAATCAGCCCCAGCATTTT.

Many counts were recorded for this clonotype. The V gene is TRBV2, the J gene TRBJ1-1; D is unclear. This CDR3 region has 14 residues. V was shortened by 7 bases and J by 11 bases, with 23 bases between the two germline ends. The germline CDR1 and CDR2 sequences are SNHLY and FYNNEI. CDR3 loop: CASTPGEQSRPAFF. In DNA form, the CDR3 reads TGTGCCAGCACCCCTGGGGAACAGTCCCGGCCCGCTTTCTTT.

Ten or more counts support this clonotype. The rearrangement links TRBV12-3 or TRBV12-4 to TRBJ1-1; D not certain. Trimming pared 3 bases from V and 1 base from J, leaving 9 bases between. This CDR3 is 14 amino acids long. CDR3 sequence reads: CASSFPPWNTEAFF. The CDR3, as DNA: TGTGCCAGCAGTTTCCCCCCTTGGAACACTGAAGCTTTCTTT.

This clonotype was seen repeatedly, ten times or more. The chain recombines TRBV10-3 with TRBJ2-7; 8 bases align to TRBD1. CDR3 length: 14 amino acids. Germline V gene sequence: CDR1 ENHRY, CDR2 SYGVKD. J was trimmed by 1 base and V by 10 bases; bases with no gene match: 9. The CDR3 sequence: CAKTGDPPSYEQYF. CDR3 DNA: TGTGCCAAGACAGGGGATCCTCCTTCCTACGAGCAGTACTTC.

This clonotype has at least ten counts. The genes are TRBV14 and TRBJ2-3; D tentatively reads TRBD1 or TRBD2 (5 bases each). Trimming pared 0 bases from V and 4 bases from J, leaving 17 bases between. Per germline, CDR1 SGHDN and CDR2 FVKESK. The CDR3 extends over 17 amino acids. The CDR3 DNA follows: TGTGCCAGCAGCCAAGATCGATGGAGAGGGGCGGCAGATACGCAGTATTTT. It encodes CASSQDRWRGAADTQYF.

As regards this clonotype: A read error is possible here, since a much larger clone lies one base away. The chain combines TRBV7-9 with TRBJ2-7; D not certain. The DNA end favors TRBJ2-1, so the J call may be wrong. Germline-derived CDR1 and CDR2 are SEHNR and FQNEAQ (reference sequence). CDR3 length: 14 amino acids. The CDR3 reads CASTLRPGAYEQFF. CDR3 DNA: TGTGCCAGCACCTTACGTCCCGGAGCCTACGAGCAGTTCTTC.

This clonotype was counted only a few times. The chain is built from TRBV5-8 and TRBJ1-5; D is ambiguous. The CDR3 has 13 residues. CDR1 SGHTS and CDR2 YDEGEE come from the germline V gene. Between the trimmed V and J ends, which lost 2 bases and 0 bases, there was a span of 3 bases. The CDR3 sequence: CASSLISNQPQHF. In DNA form, the CDR3 reads TGTGCCAGCAGCTTAATTAGCAATCAGCCCCAGCATTTT.

This clonotype was picked up many times. At one end, the junction sequence differs from germline, possibly due to a read error. The chain combines TRBV28 with TRBJ2-7; 7 nucleotides agree with TRBD2. The CDR3 loop spans 19 amino acids. Germline-derived CDR1 and CDR2 are MDHEN and SYDVKM. Here the CDR3 reads CASSPAGVGLANSLNEQCF. Here the CDR3 DNA reads TGTGCCAGCAGTCCCGCGGGGGTCGGCCTAGCGAACAGCCTGAACGAGCAGTGCTTC.

The chain is built from TRBV4-1 and TRBJ2-3; a possible D gene is TRBD1 (5 bases). The CDR3 spans 19 residues. Germline CDR1 reads MGHRA; CDR2 reads YSYEKL. The V end lost 1 base, the J end lost 1 base, and 21 bases lay between the germline ends. The CDR3 nucleotides are TGCGCCAGCAGCCAAGGCCCCTTGGGGCGCAGAACGCGCACAGATACGCAGTATTTT. This codes for CASSQGPLGRRTRTDTQYF.

With regard to this clonotype: This could be a read error, since a much larger clone is one nucleotide away. The V and J genes are TRBV7-2 and TRBJ1-1; the D gene is possibly TRBD1 (6 bases). The V end was cut by 0 bases, the J end by 1 base, with 18 bases between. CDR3 length equals 18 residues. CDR1 is SGHTA, CDR2 FQGNSA, per germline. Here the CDR3 reads CASSLANSVKGGNTEAFF. CDR3 sequence (DNA): TGTGCCAGCAGCTTAGCTAATTCGGTTAAGGGGGGGAACACTGAAGCTTTCTTT.

This clonotype was detected many times. V usage is TRBV20-1 and J usage is TRBJ2-1, with 8 bases aligning to TRBD1. With V trimmed by 5 bases and J by 0 bases, 6 bases remained unmatched. The germline V gene has CDR1 DFQATT and CDR2 SNEGSKA (reference sequence). CDR3 length equals 15 residues. The CDR3 DNA sequence: TGCAGTGCTTCAAGACAGGGGAGCTCCTACAATGAGCAGTTCTTC. Amino acids: CSASRQGSSYNEQFF.

This clonotype was detected ten times or more. The chain is built from TRBV28 and TRBJ2-3; 13 positions agree with TRBD2. This CDR3 is 14 amino acids long. Per the germline V gene, CDR1 is MDHEN and CDR2 is SYDVKM. V trimming: 4 bases; J trimming: 14 bases; junction bases outside the gene matches: 9. The CDR3 bases are TGTGCCAGCAGTTGGACTAGCGGGAGAGTACAGAGGTATTTT. It codes for CASSWTSGRVQRYF.

In this sample, this clonotype turned up many times. The rearrangement joins TRBV9 to TRBJ2-7, with TRBD2 matching 8 bases. The CDR3 contains 14 residues. V shed 1 base, J shed 2 bases, and the junction held 2 bases outside the gene matches. Germline-derived CDR1 and CDR2 are SGDLS and YYNGEE. The CDR3 protein is CASSVTSGTYEQYF. CDR3 nucleotide sequence: TGTGCCAGCAGCGTAACTAGCGGTACCTACGAGCAGTACTTC.

A few counts support this clonotype. The CDR3 sequence is CASSQEFSRGTEAFF. The CDR3 DNA is TGCGCCAGCAGCCAAGAGTTCTCCAGGGGCACTGAAGCTTTCTTT. The rearrangement uses TRBV4-1 and TRBJ1-1; the D gene is possibly TRBD1 (6 bases). V was shortened by 0 bases and J by 4 bases, with 12 bases between the two germline ends. CDR1 MGHRA and CDR2 YSYEKL come from the germline V gene. This CDR3 region has 15 residues.

Here the CDR3 DNA reads TGCGCCAGCAGCCCCACGGGACAGGGAGCGAACACTGAAGCTTTCTTT. The encoded protein is CASSPTGQGANTEAFF. This chain uses TRBV4-1 with TRBJ1-1, with 9 bases aligning to TRBD1. The CDR3 spans 16 residues. Germline lookup yields CDR1 MGHRA and CDR2 YSYEKL. J lost 1 base, V lost 4 bases, and 7 bases had no gene match.

This chain joins TRBV2 and TRBJ2-2; D is uncertain. Germline CDR1 reads SNHLY; CDR2 reads FYNNEI. This CDR3 spans 14 amino acids. V lost 2 bases and J lost 0, with 4 bases in between. CDR3 sequence reads: CASSEWPNTGELFF. In nucleotides, the CDR3 is TGTGCCAGCAGTGAATGGCCGAACACCGGGGAGCTGTTTTTT.